This is a list of T cell receptor beta chains from one sample in a study of human T cells and chemical hapten exposure. TCRdb reprocessed the RACE reads with MiXCR, giving one entry per CDR3 protein. Among 45,000 or so distinct CDR3 sequences listed, 3.5% to 5% were seen once. Sequenced sample: whole blood. The source of these receptors is a human donor in good health. Some clones in this sample may be carry-over from other donors' samples. Both conserved end residues are part of each CDR3. Fields, in order: clone size, J gene, V gene, D gene, CDR3 DNA, CDR3 protein. A D gene is named only where the DNA matches it firmly. Part of the rows lack a size; the others show once, few, many or a class for expanded clones.

clone_size: few; j_call: TRBJ2-1; v_call: TRBV6-5; d_call: -; cdr3_nt: TGTGCCAGCAGTTACCGGGACTCCTCCTACAATGAGCAGTTCTTC; cdr3_aa: CASSYRDSSYNEQFF
clone_size: few; j_call: TRBJ2-3; v_call: TRBV29-1; d_call: -; cdr3_nt: TGCAGCGTCGTCGGCAGGGTTTGGACAGATACGCAGTATTTT; cdr3_aa: CSVVGRVWTDTQYF
clone_size: many; j_call: TRBJ1-1; v_call: TRBV27; d_call: -; cdr3_nt: TGTGCCAGCAGAAGTACCAAACTGCGGCCTTCGGGCACTGAAGCTTTCTTT; cdr3_aa: CASRSTKLRPSGTEAFF
clone_size: many; j_call: TRBJ2-3; v_call: TRBV29-1; d_call: -; cdr3_nt: TGCAGCGTTGACTTGGGGAGCACAGATACGCAGTATTTT; cdr3_aa: CSVDLGSTDTQYF
clone_size: many; j_call: TRBJ2-2; v_call: TRBV15; d_call: -; cdr3_nt: TGTGCCACCAGCCCTCTCGTGCAGGGCGGGAACACCGGGGAGCTGTTTTTT; cdr3_aa: CATSPLVQGGNTGELFF
clone_size: many; j_call: TRBJ1-1; v_call: TRBV29-1; d_call: -; cdr3_nt: TGCAGCGTTGAATGGGATACTGAAGCTTTCTTT; cdr3_aa: CSVEWDTEAFF
clone_size: few; j_call: TRBJ1-1; v_call: TRBV29-1; d_call: -; cdr3_nt: TGCAGCGTTCGGCAGGCGAACACTGAAGCTTTCTTT; cdr3_aa: CSVRQANTEAFF
clone_size: many; j_call: TRBJ2-7; v_call: TRBV28; d_call: TRBD1; cdr3_nt: TGTGCCAGCGCGGAGGGGACAGGGAGCTCCTACGAGCAGTACTTC; cdr3_aa: CASAEGTGSSYEQYF
clone_size: many; j_call: TRBJ1-1; v_call: TRBV20-1; d_call: -; cdr3_nt: TGCAGTGCTAGACTTGTTAGCACTGAAGCTTTCTTT; cdr3_aa: CSARLVSTEAFF
clone_size: many; j_call: TRBJ2-7; v_call: TRBV15; d_call: -; cdr3_nt: TGTGCCACCAGCAGGTCAGGCGGGAACTCCTACGAGCAGTACTTC; cdr3_aa: CATSRSGGNSYEQYF
clone_size: many; j_call: TRBJ2-7; v_call: TRBV28; d_call: -; cdr3_nt: TGTGCCAGCCCGGCCCAGGGAGGATCGTACGAGCAGTACTTC; cdr3_aa: CASPAQGGSYEQYF
clone_size: many; j_call: TRBJ1-6; v_call: TRBV12-3/TRBV12-4; d_call: -; cdr3_nt: TGTGCCAGCAGTTCAGGTTATAATTCACCCCTCCACTTT; cdr3_aa: CASSSGYNSPLHF
clone_size: few; j_call: TRBJ2-5; v_call: TRBV10-3; d_call: TRBD1; cdr3_nt: TGTGCCATCAGTGAGTCAGGACAGGGTCAAGAGACCCAGTACTTC; cdr3_aa: CAISESGQGQETQYF
clone_size: -; j_call: TRBJ1-1; v_call: TRBV6-4; d_call: -; cdr3_nt: TGTGCCAGCAGTGACTTGAAGGTAGCTGAGGCTTTCTTT; cdr3_aa: CASSDLKVAEAFF
clone_size: few; j_call: TRBJ2-7; v_call: TRBV27; d_call: -; cdr3_nt: TGTGCCAGCAGCCTTGGGGGCGGATACTACGAGCAGTACTTC; cdr3_aa: CASSLGGGYYEQYF
clone_size: many; j_call: TRBJ2-1; v_call: TRBV29-1; d_call: TRBD2; cdr3_nt: TGCAGCGTATTACTAGCGGGGCCCTACAATGAGCAGTTCTTC; cdr3_aa: CSVLLAGPYNEQFF
clone_size: many; j_call: TRBJ2-4; v_call: TRBV27; d_call: -; cdr3_nt: TGTGCCAGCAGTTTGGACAGATTAAAAAACATTCAGTACTTC; cdr3_aa: CASSLDRLKNIQYF
clone_size: many; j_call: TRBJ2-7; v_call: TRBV15; d_call: TRBD1; cdr3_nt: TGTGCCACCAGCAGTTCCCTTTCCCCGCCCTCCTACAGGGGTAACTTC; cdr3_aa: CATSSSLSPPSYRGNF
clone_size: -; j_call: TRBJ1-1; v_call: TRBV12-3/TRBV12-4; d_call: -; cdr3_nt: TGTGCCAGCACCCGCATGGGGGAGAACACTGAAGCTTTCTTT; cdr3_aa: CASTRMGENTEAFF
clone_size: few; j_call: TRBJ2-3; v_call: TRBV28; d_call: -; cdr3_nt: TGTGCCAGCAGTAGGGGGCGGGGAAGCACAGATACGCAGTATTTT; cdr3_aa: CASSRGRGSTDTQYF
clone_size: many; j_call: TRBJ1-1; v_call: TRBV28; d_call: TRBD1; cdr3_nt: TGTGCCAGCGGGGACAGTTGGAGCACTGAAGCTTTCTTT; cdr3_aa: CASGDSWSTEAFF
clone_size: few; j_call: TRBJ1-5; v_call: TRBV24-1; d_call: TRBD1; cdr3_nt: TGTGCCACCAGTGGAGACAGGGGGTCCTATAGCAATCAGCCCCAGCATTTT; cdr3_aa: CATSGDRGSYSNQPQHF
clone_size: many; j_call: TRBJ1-6; v_call: TRBV4-2; d_call: TRBD1; cdr3_nt: TGTGCCAGCAGTCCCTTGGGACAGCATAATTCACCCCTCCACTTT; cdr3_aa: CASSPLGQHNSPLHF
clone_size: many; j_call: TRBJ2-7; v_call: TRBV4-1; d_call: TRBD1; cdr3_nt: TGCGCCAGCAGCCAAGCGAGACAGGGGGCGTACTACGAGCAGTACTTC; cdr3_aa: CASSQARQGAYYEQYF
clone_size: many; j_call: TRBJ2-3; v_call: TRBV30; d_call: TRBD2; cdr3_nt: TGTGCCTGCAGCGGGAGAGCAGATACGCAGTATTTT; cdr3_aa: CACSGRADTQYF
clone_size: many; j_call: TRBJ1-1; v_call: TRBV27; d_call: -; cdr3_nt: TGTGCCAGCAGTTTGGTGAGGGGGAACACTGAAGCTTTCTTT; cdr3_aa: CASSLVRGNTEAFF
clone_size: -; j_call: TRBJ1-3; v_call: TRBV2; d_call: -; cdr3_nt: TGTGCCAGCAGCCACCCACGTATGCTCTCTGGAAACACCATATATTTT; cdr3_aa: CASSHPRMLSGNTIYF
clone_size: few; j_call: TRBJ1-1; v_call: TRBV27; d_call: -; cdr3_nt: TGTGCCAGCAGTTTATTCATGAACACTGAAGCTTTCTTT; cdr3_aa: CASSLFMNTEAFF
clone_size: -; j_call: TRBJ2-4; v_call: TRBV27; d_call: -; cdr3_nt: TGTGCCAGCAGTTTGGGGGGTACGGCCAAAAACATTCAGTACTTC; cdr3_aa: CASSLGGTAKNIQYF
clone_size: many; j_call: TRBJ2-7; v_call: TRBV20-1; d_call: -; cdr3_nt: TGCAGTGCTAGAGATTTAGGGGACGTACCCTACGAGCAGTACTTC; cdr3_aa: CSARDLGDVPYEQYF
clone_size: many; j_call: TRBJ1-5; v_call: TRBV20-1; d_call: TRBD1; cdr3_nt: TGCAGTGCCCCCCCCACCGGGACAGGGCGTCAGCCCCAGCATTTT; cdr3_aa: CSAPPTGTGRQPQHF
clone_size: many; j_call: TRBJ2-1; v_call: TRBV5-1; d_call: TRBD2; cdr3_nt: TGCGCCAGCAGCTTCGGGCTAGCGGGAGGAGGGGGCTCCTACAATGAGCAGTTCTTC; cdr3_aa: CASSFGLAGGGGSYNEQFF
clone_size: few; j_call: TRBJ1-1; v_call: TRBV21-1; d_call: -; cdr3_nt: TGTGCCAGCAGCAAAGGAGAGGGCCTCCTGTCCACTGAAGCTTTCTTT; cdr3_aa: CASSKGEGLLSTEAFF
clone_size: few; j_call: TRBJ2-5; v_call: TRBV28; d_call: -; cdr3_nt: TGTGCCAGCAGTTTAGCCGGGTTCGGGGAGACCCAGTACTTC; cdr3_aa: CASSLAGFGETQYF
clone_size: many; j_call: TRBJ1-5; v_call: TRBV4-1; d_call: -; cdr3_nt: TGCGCCAGCAGCCCCTCTTGGACCAGGGGCAGTCAGCCCCAGCATTTT; cdr3_aa: CASSPSWTRGSQPQHF
clone_size: many; j_call: TRBJ2-6; v_call: TRBV12-3/TRBV12-4; d_call: -; cdr3_nt: TGTGCCAGCAGTGGGGTCCCTGGGGCCAACGTCCTGACTTTC; cdr3_aa: CASSGVPGANVLTF
clone_size: few; j_call: TRBJ1-2; v_call: TRBV2; d_call: -; cdr3_nt: TGTGCCAGCAGTGAAGGGGGGGACTACACCTTC; cdr3_aa: CASSEGGDYTF
clone_size: many; j_call: TRBJ1-1; v_call: TRBV10-3; d_call: TRBD1; cdr3_nt: TGTGCCATCAGTGAATTGGCAGGGGGGGACACTGAAGCTTTCTTT; cdr3_aa: CAISELAGGDTEAFF
clone_size: many; j_call: TRBJ2-3; v_call: TRBV7-2; d_call: -; cdr3_nt: TGTGCCAGCACCCGACTCGCGGCCTTTCATACGCAGTATTTT; cdr3_aa: CASTRLAAFHTQYF
clone_size: many; j_call: TRBJ2-3; v_call: TRBV15; d_call: -; cdr3_nt: TGTGCCACCAGCAGAGATTATTCAGATACGCAGTATTTT; cdr3_aa: CATSRDYSDTQYF
clone_size: few; j_call: TRBJ1-1; v_call: TRBV12-5; d_call: -; cdr3_nt: TGTGCTAGTGGTTCCGTGCCGTTGACTGAAGCTTTCTTT; cdr3_aa: CASGSVPLTEAFF
clone_size: many; j_call: TRBJ2-1; v_call: TRBV5-4; d_call: -; cdr3_nt: TGTGCCAGCCGTCCGGACCTGCGCCCTCCAAGGCACAATGAGCAGTTCTTC; cdr3_aa: CASRPDLRPPRHNEQFF
clone_size: -; j_call: TRBJ2-7; v_call: TRBV19; d_call: TRBD2; cdr3_nt: TGTGCCAGTAGTTCCCGGACTAGCGGGAGTAACGAGCAGTACTTC; cdr3_aa: CASSSRTSGSNEQYF
clone_size: few; j_call: TRBJ1-4; v_call: TRBV28; d_call: -; cdr3_nt: TGTGCCAGCAGTTCCGGAGGGGAGGCTAATGAAAAACTGTTTTTT; cdr3_aa: CASSSGGEANEKLFF
clone_size: -; j_call: TRBJ2-7; v_call: TRBV12-3/TRBV12-4; d_call: -; cdr3_nt: TGTGCCAGCAGTGGGTACAGGGACGAGCAGTACTTC; cdr3_aa: CASSGYRDEQYF
clone_size: many; j_call: TRBJ2-1; v_call: TRBV29-1; d_call: -; cdr3_nt: TGCAGCGTTGACGGCACCGGAGGTCTCAATGAGCAGTTCTTC; cdr3_aa: CSVDGTGGLNEQFF
clone_size: -; j_call: TRBJ2-1; v_call: TRBV6-2/TRBV6-3; d_call: -; cdr3_nt: TGTGCCAGCGGGGCAGGGATGGTGAGTGAGCAGTTCTTC; cdr3_aa: CASGAGMVSEQFF
clone_size: many; j_call: TRBJ2-1; v_call: TRBV5-1; d_call: TRBD2; cdr3_nt: TGCGCCAGCAGCTTAATGACCAGCGGGAGAATGAATGAGCAGTTCTTC; cdr3_aa: CASSLMTSGRMNEQFF
clone_size: -; j_call: TRBJ2-7; v_call: TRBV20-1; d_call: TRBD1; cdr3_nt: TGCAGTGTAAAGGGACAGGGGGCCTACGAGCAGTACTTC; cdr3_aa: CSVKGQGAYEQYF
clone_size: many; j_call: TRBJ1-1; v_call: TRBV5-1; d_call: -; cdr3_nt: TGCGCCAGCAGCTTGGAGCCAGAAGAAGCTTTCTTT; cdr3_aa: CASSLEPEEAFF
clone_size: -; j_call: TRBJ1-6; v_call: TRBV2; d_call: TRBD1; cdr3_nt: TGTGCCAGCAGTGAAACAGGGGTGGTTTCACCCCTCCACTTT; cdr3_aa: CASSETGVVSPLHF
clone_size: many; j_call: TRBJ1-5; v_call: TRBV28; d_call: -; cdr3_nt: TGTGCCAGCAGCCTGCTGGCCAGGACCCTGAATCAGCCCCAGCATTTT; cdr3_aa: CASSLLARTLNQPQHF
clone_size: many; j_call: TRBJ2-5; v_call: TRBV27; d_call: -; cdr3_nt: TGTGCCAGCAGTCGGTCCGTGGGGGGCAGGGAGACCCAGTACTTC; cdr3_aa: CASSRSVGGRETQYF
clone_size: few; j_call: TRBJ2-7; v_call: TRBV27; d_call: -; cdr3_nt: TGTGCCAGCAGTTGGGCTGGGGAGTCCTACGAGCAGTACTTC; cdr3_aa: CASSWAGESYEQYF
clone_size: many; j_call: TRBJ2-7; v_call: TRBV28; d_call: -; cdr3_nt: TGTGCCAGCAGTTTTGGGACGCACTATTCTTACGAGCAGTACTTC; cdr3_aa: CASSFGTHYSYEQYF
clone_size: few; j_call: TRBJ2-7; v_call: TRBV7-9; d_call: TRBD2; cdr3_nt: TGTGCCAGCAGCCAGTCTAGCGGGACCGACTACGAGCAGTACTTC; cdr3_aa: CASSQSSGTDYEQYF
clone_size: few; j_call: TRBJ2-5; v_call: TRBV2; d_call: TRBD2; cdr3_nt: TGTGCCAGCGGGACTAGCGGGAGTGATCAAGAGACCCAGTACTTC; cdr3_aa: CASGTSGSDQETQYF
clone_size: few; j_call: TRBJ2-1; v_call: TRBV5-1; d_call: -; cdr3_nt: TGCGCCAGCAGCTTGAGGTTTAACTCCGGTTATGAGCAGTTCTTC; cdr3_aa: CASSLRFNSGYEQFF
clone_size: many; j_call: TRBJ2-2; v_call: TRBV14; d_call: -; cdr3_nt: TGTGCCAGCAGCCAAGAATGGGGGAACACCGGGGAGCTGTTTTTT; cdr3_aa: CASSQEWGNTGELFF